Listed below are T cell receptor beta chains from one sample, sequenced in a study of tumor-infiltrating lymphocytes in primary liver carcinoma. TCRdb ran MiXCR on the multiplex PCR reads and lists one entry per CDR3 protein. The sample holds 250,000 to 350,000 distinct CDR3 sequences; around three fifths are singletons and the top ten take about a sixth. Sequencing was done on a sample of peripheral blood. These receptors came from a woman aged 25 to 39 with primary liver carcinoma and hepatitis B virus infection. The CDR3 runs from the conserved cysteine through the conserved F or W. D genes are given only for firm matches. Where a row states a size, it is once, few, many or the class of an expanded clone; other rows omit it.

few TRBJ2-1 TRBV20-1 - TGCTGTGCTGCGCCCTTTAATGAGCAGTTCTTC CCAAPFNEQFF
- TRBJ2-7 TRBV6-1 - TGTGCCAGCAGTGAAGGGTACGCCGAGCAGTACTTC CASSEGYAEQYF
few TRBJ1-5 TRBV28 - TGTGCCAGCAGTTCCAGAACGACACCTTCCAATCAGCCCCAGCATTTT CASSSRTTPSNQPQHF
few TRBJ1-1 TRBV11-2 - TGTGCCAGCAGCCTATCGCAAGGGGTGGGAGCTTTCTTT CASSLSQGVGAFF
- TRBJ2-3 TRBV11-2 TRBD2 TGTGCCAGCAGCTTTACAGCGGGAGTACACACAGATACGCAGTATTTT CASSFTAGVHTDTQYF
- TRBJ2-7 TRBV7-9 - TGTGCCAGCAGCCCGCCCCCAGCTGGGGTGGACGAGCAGTACTTC CASSPPPAGVDEQYF
- TRBJ1-6 TRBV5-5 - TGTGCCAGCACCACAGGGTCCAATTCACCCCTCCACTTT CASTTGSNSPLHF
- TRBJ2-2 TRBV5-6 - TGTGCCAGCAGCCATGGCCAGCACGCGAACACCGGGGAGCTGTTTTTT CASSHGQHANTGELFF
- TRBJ2-2 TRBV5-5 - TGTGCCAGCAGTATCCGGGGCAGCAACACCGGGGAGCTGTTTTTT CASSIRGSNTGELFF
- TRBJ2-3 TRBV6-2/TRBV6-3 - TGTGCCAGCAGTTACTCAGAAGATACGCAGTATTTT CASSYSEDTQYF
few TRBJ1-5 TRBV6-1 - TGTGTGGGGGGCAATCAGCCCCAGCATTTT CVGGNQPQHF
- TRBJ2-4 TRBV12-3/TRBV12-4 TRBD2 TGTGTCAGCAGTTCGCTAGCGGGGGGGGGGATTCAGTACTTC CVSSSLAGGGIQYF
few TRBJ2-3 TRBV4-2 TRBD2 TGTGCCAGCAGCCTTGCGTTGGGTAGCGGGGCGGGGGGGGCCACAGATACGCAGTGTTTT CASSLALGSGAGGATDTQCF
- TRBJ1-1 TRBV6-5 - TGTGCCAGCAGTTACGGCGGCGCACCCGCTCACACTGAAGCTTTCTTT CASSYGGAPAHTEAFF
- TRBJ2-7 TRBV6-6 - TGTGCCAGCAGTTCTACGAGGGGGAAAGGGGGCGAGCAGTACTTC CASSSTRGKGGEQYF
few TRBJ2-7 TRBV29-1 TRBD2 TGCAGCGTTGAAGTAGCGGGGACGGGGGGGGGCGAGCAGTACTTC CSVEVAGTGGGEQYF
- TRBJ2-3 TRBV11-2 - TGTGCCAGCAGCACGACTTCTAGCACAGATACGCAGTATTTT CASSTTSSTDTQYF
many TRBJ2-5 TRBV4-1 TRBD2 TGCGCCAGCAGCCCTGCGCCACTACTAGCGGGAGAAAAAGAGACCCAGTACTTC CASSPAPLLAGEKETQYF
- TRBJ2-4 TRBV24-1 - TGTGCCACCAGTGCCCAGGACAGCAAAAACATTCAGTACTTC CATSAQDSKNIQYF
- TRBJ1-3 TRBV7-6 - TGTGCCAGCAGCCCCGCCGGGACGGCCTCTGGAAACACCATATATTTT CASSPAGTASGNTIYF
- TRBJ2-5 TRBV5-5 - TGTGCCAGCAGCCAATACGGGGAGACCCAGTACTTC CASSQYGETQYF
- TRBJ2-7 TRBV5-5 TRBD1 TGTGCCAGCAACTCGAAGGACAGGGCGCACAGCTCCTATGAGCAGTACTTC CASNSKDRAHSSYEQYF
- TRBJ1-1 TRBV12-3/TRBV12-4 - TGTGCCATCAGTTTCGGATGGACCAACACTGAAGCTTTCTTT CAISFGWTNTEAFF
- TRBJ2-1 TRBV11-2 TRBD1 TGTGCCAGCAGCCGGCGGACAGGGGGCAATGAGCAGTTCTTC CASSRRTGGNEQFF
few TRBJ2-2 TRBV4-1 - TGCGCCAGCAGCCACCGCTCCGGGGAGCTGTTTTTT CASSHRSGELFF
many TRBJ2-2 TRBV12-3/TRBV12-4 - TGTGCCAGCACCTTCAGCGGCACCGGGGAGCTGTTTTTT CASTFSGTGELFF
- TRBJ1-2 TRBV14 - TGTGTCAGCAGCCTCGGACGGGCAGGACCGTTCGGCTACACCTTC CVSSLGRAGPFGYTF
- TRBJ2-3 TRBV4-2 - TGTGCCAGCAGCCAAGGGTTTGACAAGGGACAAAGCACAGATACGCAGTATTTT CASSQGFDKGQSTDTQYF
- TRBJ2-3 TRBV11-2 - TGTGCCAGCTGCCGAATATCCGAGAGGATCACAGATACGCAGTATTTT CASCRISERITDTQYF
- TRBJ2-4 TRBV6-5 - TGTGCCAGCAGCCCGCTTTCGGGAAGGTCCAAAAACATTCAGTACTTC CASSPLSGRSKNIQYF
once TRBJ2-2 TRBV5-1 - TGCGCCAGCAGCTTGGCCGGCGGAACGAACACCGGGGAGCTGTTTTTT CASSLAGGTNTGELFF
- TRBJ2-1 TRBV11-2 TRBD2 TGTGCCAGCAGCTCTGGACTAGCGGGAGTCAGTGAGCAGTTCTTC CASSSGLAGVSEQFF
few TRBJ2-7 TRBV7-9 - TGTGCCAGCAGCCCGGGCCTCATCTCCTACGAGCAGTACTTC CASSPGLISYEQYF
- TRBJ2-1 TRBV6-2/TRBV6-3 - TGTGCCAGCAGACGCCAGGGGAGCTCCTACAATGAGCAGTTCTTC CASRRQGSSYNEQFF
- TRBJ2-3 TRBV6-6 TRBD2 TGTGCCAGCTGTCCAAGCGGGAGGGCCACAGATACGCAGTATTTT CASCPSGRATDTQYF
few TRBJ2-3 TRBV6-5 TRBD1 TGTGCCAGCGGCCGGGACAGAGGAACAGATACGCAGTATTTT CASGRDRGTDTQYF
- TRBJ2-1 TRBV6-5 TRBD2 TGTGCCAGCAGTTACCGACCACTAGCGGGAGCGTCCAATGTGCAGTTCTTC CASSYRPLAGASNVQFF
many TRBJ2-7 TRBV29-1 TRBD1 TGCAGCGTTAAGGGACAGGGGTCCGGTGGGCAGTACTTC CSVKGQGSGGQYF
- TRBJ2-1 TRBV28 - TGTGCCAGCAGTTTAAGGCAGGTTAATGAGCAGTTCTTC CASSLRQVNEQFF
- TRBJ1-1 TRBV6-1 - TGTACCAGCAGCCCCCAAATAGAGGCAGGGGACACTGAAGCTTTCTTT CTSSPQIEAGDTEAFF
- TRBJ2-3 TRBV4-1 TRBD2 TGCGCCAGCAGCCAACGACTAGCGTTCGCAGATACGCAGTATTTT CASSQRLAFADTQYF
- TRBJ2-4 TRBV4-3 TRBD2 TGCACCAGCAGCCAAGCACTAGCGGGAGGCAAAAGCATTCAGTACTTC CTSSQALAGGKSIQYF
few TRBJ2-5 TRBV28 - TGTGCCAGCAGGACTTACAGGGGGGGCGGGAAGAGGGAGACCCAGTACTTC CASRTYRGGGKRETQYF
- TRBJ2-3 TRBV4-1 - TGCGCCAGCAGCAGGTTGATCACAGATACGCAGTATTTT CASSRLITDTQYF
- TRBJ2-1 TRBV6-2/TRBV6-3 TRBD2 TGTGCCAGCAGTACGACTAGCGGACTTGAGCAGTTCTTC CASSTTSGLEQFF
- TRBJ2-1 TRBV4-3 - TGCACCAGCAGCCAGGCAAATATATACAGTCCCGGTGAGCAGTTCTTC CTSSQANIYSPGEQFF
many TRBJ2-6 TRBV6-5 - TGTGCCAGCAGTTATTCCCCCGGGGCCAACGTCCTGACTTTC CASSYSPGANVLTF
- TRBJ1-1 TRBV6-5 - TGTGCCAGCAGTCGGTCTGTGGCGAACACTGAAGCTCTCTTT CASSRSVANTEALF
medium-sized TRBJ2-7 TRBV11-2 - TGTGCCAGCAGCTCTCCTGGGACGGGTACCTACGAGCAGTACTTC CASSSPGTGTYEQYF